This T cell receptor (beta chain) was obtained from a study of cytomegalovirus exposure and HLA in healthy donors. PCR was performed using 60 Vbeta and 13 Jbeta primers. Sequenced by immunoSEQ multiplex PCR; TCRdb stores in-frame clones only, minus some. This table has approximately 110,000 clones, 73% appearing once. Study-level results: In vitro experiments confirmed that a few CMV-associated chains were specific for CMV antigens.

This CDR3 has 14 residues. The V gene lost 4 bases and the J gene lost 2 bases, with 11 bases spanning the gap. Germline V gene sequence: CDR1 SGHTA, CDR2 FQGNSA. With regard to this clone: The antigen remains unidentified.

Sequencing input: PBMCs. The TCR comes from a middle-aged man in good health and CMV-seronegative. The rearrangement joins TRBV7-2 to TRBJ1-2; tentative D call: TRBD1 (6 bases). CDR3 region: CASSYRVSNYGYTF. For the CDR3, the DNA is TGTGCCAGCAGCTACAGGGTTTCCAACTATGGCTACACCTTC.